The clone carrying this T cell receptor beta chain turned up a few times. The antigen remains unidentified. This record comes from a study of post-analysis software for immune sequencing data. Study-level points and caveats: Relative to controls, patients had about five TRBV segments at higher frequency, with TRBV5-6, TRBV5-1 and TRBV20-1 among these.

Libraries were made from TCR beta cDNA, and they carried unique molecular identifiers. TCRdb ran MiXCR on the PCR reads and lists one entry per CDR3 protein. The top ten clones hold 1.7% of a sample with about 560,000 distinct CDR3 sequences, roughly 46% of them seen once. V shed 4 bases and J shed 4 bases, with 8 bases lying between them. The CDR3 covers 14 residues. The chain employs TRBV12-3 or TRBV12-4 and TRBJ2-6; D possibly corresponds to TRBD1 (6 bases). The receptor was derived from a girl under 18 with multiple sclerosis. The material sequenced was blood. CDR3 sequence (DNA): TGTGCCAGCAGTTCAGGGGCCGGGGCCAACGTCCTGACTTTC. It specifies CASSSGAGANVLTF.